Reported below is one T cell receptor beta chain. What it recognizes is unknown. The ends lost 3 bases at V and 0 bases at J; junction bases unmatched: 2. CDR3 length: 15 amino acids. Germline values: CDR1 LNHDA, CDR2 SQIVND (reference sequence). The data originate from a study of STAT5B mutations in CD4+ large granular lymphocyte leukemia. Study overall: Among healthy controls, a particular HLA allele went with more CDR3 'QG' motifs. Study conclusions and caveats: Without HLA matching, higher CD4+ than CD8+ T-LGLL clonality could reflect small sample size. Without putative leukemic clones, patient CD4-sorted repertoires remained more clonal than healthy CD4+ repertoires.

Clones were sequenced by immunoSEQ multiplex PCR, and TCRdb holds only the in-frame ones, with some missing. The repertoire holds just over 40,000 clones, with more than 80% as singletons. Control samples were healthy donors' buffy coats. This receptor was taken from a human donor in good health. The rearrangement joins TRBV19 to TRBJ2-7; 10 nucleotides line up with TRBD2. The sequenced material came from CD4+ T cells from blood buffy coats. This CDR3 reads CASSILAGASYEQYF. The CDR3, as DNA: TGTGCCAGTAGTATCCTAGCGGGGGCCTCCTACGAGCAGTACTTC.